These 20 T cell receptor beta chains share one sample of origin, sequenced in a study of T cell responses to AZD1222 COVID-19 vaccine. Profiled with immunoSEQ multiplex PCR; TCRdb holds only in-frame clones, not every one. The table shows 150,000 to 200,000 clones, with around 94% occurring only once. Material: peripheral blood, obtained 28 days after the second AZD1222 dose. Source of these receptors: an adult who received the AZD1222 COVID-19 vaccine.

The CDR3 here is CASSWYMDNSPLHF. In DNA form, the CDR3 reads TGTGCCAGCAGTTGGTACATGGATAATTCACCCCTCCACTTT. J is TRBJ1-6 and V is TRBV27; D is unresolved. CDR1 and CDR2 from the germline V gene are MNHEY and SMNVEV (reference sequence). The CDR3 is made up of 14 amino acids. V lost 4 bases, J lost 5 bases, and 9 bases lay in between.

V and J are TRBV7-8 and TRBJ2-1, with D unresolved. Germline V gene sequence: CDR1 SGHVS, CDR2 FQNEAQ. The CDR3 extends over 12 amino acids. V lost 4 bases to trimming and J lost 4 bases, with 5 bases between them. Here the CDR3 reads CASSSRYNEQFF. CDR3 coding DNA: TGTGCCAGCAGCTCCCGGTACAATGAGCAGTTCTTC.

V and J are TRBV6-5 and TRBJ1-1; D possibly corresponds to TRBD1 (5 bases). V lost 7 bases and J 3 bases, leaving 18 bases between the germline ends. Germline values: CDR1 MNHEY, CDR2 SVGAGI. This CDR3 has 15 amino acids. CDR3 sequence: CASMDRGGEYTEAFF. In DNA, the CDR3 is TGTGCCAGCATGGACCGGGGGGGTGAGTACACTGAAGCTTTCTTT.

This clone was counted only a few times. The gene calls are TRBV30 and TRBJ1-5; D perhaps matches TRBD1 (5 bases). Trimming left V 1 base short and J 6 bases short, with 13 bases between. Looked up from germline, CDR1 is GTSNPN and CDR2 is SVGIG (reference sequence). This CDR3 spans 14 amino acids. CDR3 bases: TGTGCCTGGAGTGCTGGGGCAGTGGGTCAGCCCCAGCATTTT. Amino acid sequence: CAWSAGAVGQPQHF.

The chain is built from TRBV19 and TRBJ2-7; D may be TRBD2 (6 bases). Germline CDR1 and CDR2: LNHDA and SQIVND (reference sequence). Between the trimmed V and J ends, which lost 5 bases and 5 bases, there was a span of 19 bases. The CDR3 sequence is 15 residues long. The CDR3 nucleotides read TGTGCCAGTAGTCCCCTTCGGGGCAGGGAGGACGAGCAGTACTTC. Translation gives CASSPLRGREDEQYF. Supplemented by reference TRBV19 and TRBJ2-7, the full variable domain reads DGGITQSPKYLFRKEGQNVTLSCEQNLNHDAMYWYRQDPGQGLRLIYYSQIVNDFQKGDIAEGYSVSREKKESFPLTVTSAQKNPTAFYLCASSPLRGREDEQYFGPGTRLTVT.

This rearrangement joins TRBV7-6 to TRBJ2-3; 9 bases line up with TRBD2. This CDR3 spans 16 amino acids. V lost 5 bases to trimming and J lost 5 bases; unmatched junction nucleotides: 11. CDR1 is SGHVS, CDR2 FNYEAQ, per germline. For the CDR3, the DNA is TGTGCCAGCAGCCTATCCGGGACTAGCTCTTTAGATACGCAGTATTTT. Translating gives CASSLSGTSSLDTQYF.

The CDR3 DNA is TGTGCCAGCAGTGACCCCAAGGACAGGGTTAACTATGGCTACACCTTC. It specifies CASSDPKDRVNYGYTF. The V and J genes are TRBV6-4 and TRBJ1-2, with 8 bases lining up with TRBD1. V dropped 2 bases and J dropped 1; count of bases not matched to a gene: 6. The germline gives CDR1 MRHNA, CDR2 SNTAGT. This CDR3 contains 16 residues.

CDR3 sequence reads: CASSLNGNYGYTF. CDR3 nucleotides: TGTGCCAGCAGTTTAAACGGGAACTATGGCTACACCTTC. The V and J genes are TRBV12-3 or TRBV12-4 and TRBJ1-2; no clear D gene. This CDR3 has 13 residues. V gave up 2 bases and J gave up 2 bases, with 6 bases separating them.

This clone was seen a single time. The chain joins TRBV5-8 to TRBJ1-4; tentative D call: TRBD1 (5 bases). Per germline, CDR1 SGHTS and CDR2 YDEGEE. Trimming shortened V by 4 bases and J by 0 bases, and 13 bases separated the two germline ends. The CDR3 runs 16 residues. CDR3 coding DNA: TGTGCCAGCAGCCCCGACAGCCATGCAACTAATGAAAAACTGTTTTTT. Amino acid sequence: CASSPDSHATNEKLFF.

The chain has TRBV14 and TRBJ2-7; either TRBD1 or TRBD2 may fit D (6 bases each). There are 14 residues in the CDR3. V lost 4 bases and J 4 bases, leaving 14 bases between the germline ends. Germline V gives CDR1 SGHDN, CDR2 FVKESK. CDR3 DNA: TGTGCCAGCAGCCTTTGGGGGGCTCCGTACGAGCAGTACTTC. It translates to CASSLWGAPYEQYF.

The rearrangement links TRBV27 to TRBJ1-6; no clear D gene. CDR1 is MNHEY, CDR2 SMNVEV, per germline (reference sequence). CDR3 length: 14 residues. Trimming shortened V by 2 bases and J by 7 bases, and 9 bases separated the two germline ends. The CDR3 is CASSLTTGNSPLHF. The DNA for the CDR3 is TGTGCCAGCAGTTTAACGACGGGGAATTCACCCCTCCACTTT.

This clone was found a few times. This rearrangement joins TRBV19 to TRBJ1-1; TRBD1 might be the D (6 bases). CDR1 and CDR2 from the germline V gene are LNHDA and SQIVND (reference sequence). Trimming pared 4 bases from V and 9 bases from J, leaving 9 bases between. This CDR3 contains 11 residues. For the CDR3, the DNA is TGTGCCAGTAGTACAGGGGAAAAAGCTTTCTTT. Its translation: CASSTGEKAFF.

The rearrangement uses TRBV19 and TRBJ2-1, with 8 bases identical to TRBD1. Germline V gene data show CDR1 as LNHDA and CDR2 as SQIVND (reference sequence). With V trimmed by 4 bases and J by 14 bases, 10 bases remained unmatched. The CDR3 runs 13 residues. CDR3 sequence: CASSTVQGAVEFF. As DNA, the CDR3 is TGTGCCAGTAGTACCGTTCAGGGGGCTGTTGAGTTCTTC.

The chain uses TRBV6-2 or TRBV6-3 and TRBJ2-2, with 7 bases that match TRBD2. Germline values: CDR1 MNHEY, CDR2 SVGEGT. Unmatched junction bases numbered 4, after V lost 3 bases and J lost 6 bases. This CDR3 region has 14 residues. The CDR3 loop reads CASSYAGEAGELFF. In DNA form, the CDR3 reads TGTGCCAGCAGTTATGCGGGGGAGGCCGGGGAGCTGTTTTTT.

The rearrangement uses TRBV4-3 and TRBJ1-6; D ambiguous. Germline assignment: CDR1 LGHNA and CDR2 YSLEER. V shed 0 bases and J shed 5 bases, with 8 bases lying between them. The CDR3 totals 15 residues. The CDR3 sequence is CASSQELEHNSPLHF. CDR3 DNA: TGCGCCAGCAGCCAAGAATTAGAGCATAATTCACCCCTCCACTTT.

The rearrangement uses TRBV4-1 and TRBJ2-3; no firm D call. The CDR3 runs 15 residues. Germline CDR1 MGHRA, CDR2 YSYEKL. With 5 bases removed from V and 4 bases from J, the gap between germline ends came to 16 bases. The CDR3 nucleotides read TGCGCCAGCAGCGAATCCCCACGGACGGCAGATACGCAGTATTTT. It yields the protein CASSESPRTADTQYF.

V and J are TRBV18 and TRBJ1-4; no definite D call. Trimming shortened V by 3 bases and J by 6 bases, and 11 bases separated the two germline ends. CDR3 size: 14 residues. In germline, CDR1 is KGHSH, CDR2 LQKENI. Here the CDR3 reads CASSPKGVDEKLFF. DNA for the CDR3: TGTGCCAGCTCACCGAAGGGTGTGGATGAAAAACTGTTTTTT.

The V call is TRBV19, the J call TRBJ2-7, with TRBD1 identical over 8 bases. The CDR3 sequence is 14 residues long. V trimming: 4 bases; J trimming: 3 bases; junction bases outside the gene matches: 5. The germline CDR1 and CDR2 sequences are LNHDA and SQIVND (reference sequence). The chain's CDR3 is CASSTRTGNYEQYF. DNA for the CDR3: TGTGCCAGTAGTACCCGGACAGGGAACTACGAGCAGTACTTC.

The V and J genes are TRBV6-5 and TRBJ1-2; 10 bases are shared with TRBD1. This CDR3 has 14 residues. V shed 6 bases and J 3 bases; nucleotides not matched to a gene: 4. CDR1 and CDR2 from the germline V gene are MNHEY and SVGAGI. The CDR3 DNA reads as TGTGCCAGCAGAGGGGACAGGGGCCACTATGGCTACACCTTC. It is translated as CASRGDRGHYGYTF.

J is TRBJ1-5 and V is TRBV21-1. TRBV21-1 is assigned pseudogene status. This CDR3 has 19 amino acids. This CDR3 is CASSAVKLGRSGSNQPQHF. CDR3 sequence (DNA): TGTGCCAGCAGTGCCGTCAAATTGGGACGGTCGGGGAGCAATCAGCCCCAGCATTTT.